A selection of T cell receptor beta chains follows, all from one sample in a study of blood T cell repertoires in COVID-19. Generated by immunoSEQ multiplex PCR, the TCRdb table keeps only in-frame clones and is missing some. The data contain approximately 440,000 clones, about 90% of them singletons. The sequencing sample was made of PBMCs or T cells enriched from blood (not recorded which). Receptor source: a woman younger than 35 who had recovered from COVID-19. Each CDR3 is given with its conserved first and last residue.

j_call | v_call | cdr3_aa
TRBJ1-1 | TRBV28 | CASSLSDRVGTEAFF
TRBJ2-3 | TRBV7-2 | CASSTRQGGDTQYF
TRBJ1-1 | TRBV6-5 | CASSYSGGTEAFF
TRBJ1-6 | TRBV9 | CASSVTGTYNSPLHF
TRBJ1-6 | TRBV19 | CASTTAVERPPLHF
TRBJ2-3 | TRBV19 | CASTPPGEQSTDTQYF
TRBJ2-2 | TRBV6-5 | CASRPGGAVSGELFF
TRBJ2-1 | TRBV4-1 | CASSHSSGGLYNEQFF
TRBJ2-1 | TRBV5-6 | CASNLDYGTGVYNEQFF
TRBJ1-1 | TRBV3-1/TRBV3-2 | CASSQDPTEAEAFF
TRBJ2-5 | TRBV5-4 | CASTSTSVQETQYF
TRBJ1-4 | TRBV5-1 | CASSFLSGATNEKLFF
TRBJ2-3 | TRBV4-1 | CASSQEEAGGDTQYF
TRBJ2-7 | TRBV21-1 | CASYGHPCASYEQYF
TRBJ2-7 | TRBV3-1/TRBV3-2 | CASSRGGAGDEQYF
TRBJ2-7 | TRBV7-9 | CASSSRQHSYEQYF
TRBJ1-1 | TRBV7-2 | CASSSFSLNTEAFF
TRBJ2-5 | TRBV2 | CASSATQETQYF
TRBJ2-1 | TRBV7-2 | CASSSDSNNEQFF
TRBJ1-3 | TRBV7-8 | CASSSTSGASGNTIYF
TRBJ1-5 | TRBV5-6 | CASSLAGFNQPQHF
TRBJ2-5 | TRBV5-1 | CASSAGLAGFETQYF
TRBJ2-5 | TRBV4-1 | CASSQERTTEETQYF
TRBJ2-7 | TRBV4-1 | CASSQDQGTYEQYF
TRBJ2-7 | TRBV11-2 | CASRDFLRYEQYF